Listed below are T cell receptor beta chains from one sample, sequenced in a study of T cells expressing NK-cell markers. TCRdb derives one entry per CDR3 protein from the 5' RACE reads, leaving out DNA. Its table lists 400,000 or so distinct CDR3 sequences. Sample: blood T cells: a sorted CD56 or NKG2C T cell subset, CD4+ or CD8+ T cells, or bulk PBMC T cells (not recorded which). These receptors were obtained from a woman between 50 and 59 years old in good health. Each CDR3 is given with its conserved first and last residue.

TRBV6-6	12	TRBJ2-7	CAVNSEPGKQYF
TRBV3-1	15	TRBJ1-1	CASSQAGTADTEAFF
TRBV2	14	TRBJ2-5	CASRGTRGAETQYF
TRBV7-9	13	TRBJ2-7	CASSSTRDYEQYF
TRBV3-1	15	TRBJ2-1	CASSPPGVIHNEQFF
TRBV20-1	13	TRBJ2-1	CSARSRSRDEQFF
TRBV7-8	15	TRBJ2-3	CASSPRLAGPDTQYF
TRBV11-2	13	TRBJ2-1	CASSLPSGYEQFF
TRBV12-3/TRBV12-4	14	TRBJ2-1	CASSLTAAGTEQFF
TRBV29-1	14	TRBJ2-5	CSVERDRASETQYF
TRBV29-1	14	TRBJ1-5	CSVGSSGIGQPQHF
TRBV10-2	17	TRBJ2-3	CASRAMLQGWGTDTQYF
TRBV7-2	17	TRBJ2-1	CASSLMLAGASYNEQFF
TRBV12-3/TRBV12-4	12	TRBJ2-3	CASSFRLPGQYF
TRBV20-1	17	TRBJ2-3	CSASVGRAGPSTDTQYF
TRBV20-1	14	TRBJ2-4	CSALGGLAKNIQYF
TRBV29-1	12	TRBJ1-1	CSVRDSGTEAFF
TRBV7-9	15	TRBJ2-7	CASSADRGLAYEQYF
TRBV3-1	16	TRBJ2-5	CASSSRLAGTQETQYF
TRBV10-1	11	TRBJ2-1	CASSEGPLKFF
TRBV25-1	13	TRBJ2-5	CASSEAGGETQYF
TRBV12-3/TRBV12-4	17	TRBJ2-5	CASSLIGLGTPEETQYF
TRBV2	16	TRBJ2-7	CASSFTPGQSTYEQYF